The rows below give T cell receptor beta chains drawn from one sample of a study of blood T cell repertoires in COVID-19. Here immunoSEQ multiplex PCR was the method, and the copy in TCRdb shows in-frame clones only, minus some. Of over 50,000 clones in the sample, about 90% are singletons; the top ten hold around 6.9%. Sequenced material: peripheral blood. The source of these receptors is a man aged 50-60 years with active COVID-19. Each CDR3 is given with its conserved first and last residue. D genes are given only for firm matches.

D	J	V	DNA	CDR3
TRBD2	TRBJ2-5	TRBV7-9	TGTGCCAGCAGCTTTCTCGGGACTAGGCAAGAGACCCAGTACTTC	CASSFLGTRQETQYF
TRBD1	TRBJ1-5	TRBV28	TGTGCCAGCAGCCATTCGGCAGGGGGCACGAGGCAGCCCCAGCATTTT	CASSHSAGGTRQPQHF
TRBD2	TRBJ2-2	TRBV27	TGTGCCACCGGACTAGCGGGGGCCGGCGGGGAGCTGTTTTTT	CATGLAGAGGELFF
NA	TRBJ2-7	TRBV2	TGTGCCAGCGGGGAGGGGGGAAACTACGAGCAGTACTTC	CASGEGGNYEQYF
NA	TRBJ1-3	TRBV13	TGTGCCAGCAGCTTAGGCCCCAGGGTGACTGGAAACACCATATATTTT	CASSLGPRVTGNTIYF
NA	TRBJ2-5	TRBV18	TGTGCCAGCTCTCGACTCCCCCGTCGCAGTTCGGAGACCCAGTACTTC	CASSRLPRRSSETQYF
TRBD2	TRBJ2-7	TRBV3-1/TRBV3-2	TGTGCCAGCAGCCAAGAGATAAAGTTAGCGGGGAGGTGGAACGAGCAGTACTTC	CASSQEIKLAGRWNEQYF
TRBD2	TRBJ2-5	TRBV5-4	TGTGCCAGCAGCCCGGAGCGGGGGATTCGGGAGACCCAGTACTTC	CASSPERGIRETQYF
TRBD1	TRBJ2-1	TRBV24-1	TGTGCCACCAGTGGCACAGGGGTCTTAAGCTCCTACAATGAGCAGTTCTTC	CATSGTGVLSSYNEQFF
NA	TRBJ2-1	TRBV27	TGTGCCAGCAGAGCAGGCTCCTACAATGAGCAGTTCTTC	CASRAGSYNEQFF
NA	TRBJ2-1	TRBV6-6	TGTGCCAGCACCCTAGACAATGAGCAGTTCTTC	CASTLDNEQFF
NA	TRBJ2-3	TRBV7-8	TGTGCCAGCAGCTTAGCCCGGGGGTGGACTCAGAATACGCAGTATTTT	CASSLARGWTQNTQYF
TRBD2	TRBJ2-3	TRBV5-1	TGCGCCAGCAGCTTCCTAGCGGGGGCTAGCACAGATACGCAGTATTTT	CASSFLAGASTDTQYF
NA	TRBJ1-1	TRBV6-1	TGTGCCAGCAGTGAAATCGCGGTTCCTGAAGCTTTCTTT	CASSEIAVPEAFF
NA	TRBJ1-1	TRBV18	TGTGCCAGCTCACAGCCAGCGCTGAACACTGAAGCTTTCTTT	CASSQPALNTEAFF